The 2 T cell receptor beta chains presented below share a single source sample, sequenced in a study of OX40 agonist ivuxolimab in advanced cancers. The table came from immunoSEQ multiplex PCR; TCRdb's copy has only in-frame clones and leaves some out. In the table there are about 69,000 clones, about three quarters of which are singletons. The sequencing used CD4+ or CD8+ T cells sorted from blood, collected in a trial of the OX40 agonist ivuxolimab. Source of these receptors: an adult with an advanced solid tumor such as melanoma, head and neck, liver or kidney cancer.

In this sample, this clone turned up once. The genes are TRBV5-1 and TRBJ2-2, with a possible D match to TRBD1 (6 bases). Trimming left V 7 bases short and J 5 bases short, with 15 bases between. The germline CDR1 and CDR2 sequences are SGHRS and YFSETQ. The CDR3 contains 14 residues. In DNA, the CDR3 is TGCGCCAGCCACACAGGGATATCGACCGGGGAGCTGTTTTTT. Translation gives CASHTGISTGELFF.

V usage is TRBV7-9 and J usage is TRBJ2-5; the match to TRBD2 covers 10 bases. The germline V gene encodes CDR1 SEHNR and CDR2 FQNEAQ (reference sequence). The CDR3 runs to 15 residues. The junction had 2 bases not matched to a gene; V was cut back by 3 bases and J by 1 base. CDR3 in amino acids: CASSFSSGGQETQYF. CDR3 nucleotides: TGTGCCAGCAGCTTTTCTAGCGGGGGCCAAGAGACCCAGTACTTC.